This T cell receptor beta chain was obtained from a study of blood T cell repertoires in COVID-19. Study-level background: The United States, Italy and Spain supplied acute and convalescent COVID-19 samples.

Original processing notes: Estimation of nucleated cell counts relied on the amplification of reference gene primers. Assay: immunoSEQ multiplex PCR; the TCRdb copy retains only in-frame clones and omits some. D and trimming were read from the DNA, whereas the V and J calls and clone size are those reported in that table. The data contain about 180,000 clones, roughly 90% of them singletons. V gave up 3 bases and J gave up 2 bases, with 13 bases separating them. From germline, CDR1 is MNHNS and CDR2 SASEGT. The CDR3 is 15 amino acids. The source is a man aged 45 to 65 with acute or convalescent COVID-19. The sequencing sample was made of peripheral blood. This chain uses TRBV6-1 with TRBJ2-5; a weak D match, TRBD2 (6 bases). This CDR3 reads CASSDAGRQQETQYF. In DNA, the CDR3 is TGTGCCAGCAGTGACGCGGGACGGCAGCAAGAGACCCAGTACTTC.